This TCR beta chain was identified in a study of immune cell composition in non-small cell lung cancer. Overall study results and limits: In adenocarcinoma, maximal tumour-associated clone frequency tracked TIL tumour reactivity. Dominant in vivo tumour-associated clones were not shown to share tumour-reactive sequences.

Trimming cost V 5 bases and J 1 base, with 14 bases left between them. This CDR3 is built from 15 residues. CDR1 and CDR2 (germline): SEHNR, FQNEAQ (reference sequence). As concerns this clone: Its specificity is not known.

Assay: immunoSEQ multiplex PCR; the TCRdb copy retains only in-frame clones and omits some. The table lists over 4,500 clones, 65% to 80% of them singletons, with around 23% in the top ten. Sequenced input: lung tumor tissue. This clonotype originated in a human donor with non-small cell lung cancer. This chain links TRBV7-9 with TRBJ1-1; a weak D match, TRBD1 (5 bases). The CDR3 sequence: CASSHGGVTNTEAFF. The CDR3 nucleotides are TGTGCCAGCAGCCACGGGGGGGTCACGAACACTGAAGCTTTCTTT.